These T cell receptor beta chains were read from a single sample in a study of blood T cell repertoires in COVID-19. The repertoire was sequenced with immunoSEQ multiplex PCR; TCRdb's copy has only in-frame clones and lacks some. The profile shows approximately 300,000 clones, roughly nine tenths of them singletons. Sequences were obtained from PBMCs or T cells enriched from blood (not recorded which). Receptor source: a man in his sixties who had recovered from COVID-19. CDR3s include the opening cysteine and the closing phenylalanine or tryptophan. D genes are given only for firm matches. Clone size appears in some rows only: once, few, many, or a class for an expanded clone.

TRBJ1-4	few	.	TRBV21-1	CASTLDRGPSTNEKLFF	TGTGCCAGCACTTTAGACAGGGGGCCCTCAACTAATGAAAAACTGTTTTTT
TRBJ1-1	.	TRBD1	TRBV25-1	CASSATGAVTEAFF	TGTGCCAGCAGTGCCACAGGGGCGGTCACTGAAGCTTTCTTT
TRBJ1-2	.	.	TRBV27	CASSLSSPAVGSYGYTF	TGTGCCAGCAGTTTAAGTTCCCCTGCGGTAGGTTCGTATGGCTACACCTTC
TRBJ1-2	.	.	TRBV6-5	CASSYSKTGFNGYTF	TGTGCCAGCAGTTACTCAAAAACAGGGTTCAATGGCTACACCTTC
TRBJ2-2	.	.	TRBV5-1	CASSSTVSNTGELFF	TGCGCCAGCAGCTCGACAGTATCCAACACCGGGGAGCTGTTTTTT
TRBJ1-2	.	TRBD1	TRBV11-2	CASSGMRGHGNGYTF	TGTGCCAGCAGCGGCATGAGGGGGCATGGTAATGGCTACACCTTC
TRBJ1-2	.	.	TRBV3-1/TRBV3-2	CASSQMGHRPGYTF	TGTGCCAGCAGCCAAATGGGACACCGCCCCGGCTACACCTTC
TRBJ1-1	.	.	TRBV2	CASSPRGGWNTEAFF	TGTGCCAGCAGCCCCCGGGGAGGTTGGAACACTGAAGCTTTCTTT
TRBJ2-2	.	TRBD2	TRBV30	CAWSGLAGVTGELFF	TGTGCCTGGAGTGGACTAGCGGGGGTCACCGGGGAGCTGTTTTTT
TRBJ1-5	.	.	TRBV19	CASSIEAGLRPQHF	TGTGCCAGTAGTATAGAGGCAGGGTTGAGGCCCCAGCATTTT
TRBJ1-3	once	.	TRBV5-6	CASRTSRRSGNTIYF	TGTGCCAGCAGAACGTCCAGGCGCTCTGGAAACACCATATATTTT
TRBJ2-1	.	TRBD2	TRBV5-1	CASSALASGPDEQFF	TGCGCCAGCAGCGCCTTGGCTAGCGGACCGGATGAGCAGTTCTTC
TRBJ1-2	few	.	TRBV28	CASRYFGAGYTF	TGTGCCAGCAGGTATTTTGGGGCTGGCTACACCTTC